This TCR beta chain appears in the sequencing data of a study of T cells in Graves' hyperthyroidism and ophthalmopathy. From RNA transcripts, TCR beta CDR3 regions were amplified. The HTBI set primed first-round TCR CDR3 RT-PCR. In TCRdb, the multiplex PCR reads were re-called with MiXCR into one record per CDR3 protein. The sample lists around 580,000 distinct CDR3 sequences; about half were seen once. This clonotype was detected many times. What it recognizes is unknown. Researchers defined stable Graves' hyperthyroidism as no ophthalmopathy progression within 18 months. The hyperthyroidism patients had all been newly diagnosed, and their disease duration was under 2 months. Their ages ranged from 18 to 65 years. Uncontrolled infection, other autoimmune disease, pregnancy or lactation led to exclusion. Study-level results: Blood also held most thyroid clonotypes expanded beyond 0.001.

Per germline, CDR1 MNHNS and CDR2 SASEGT. V gave up 7 bases and J gave up 4 bases; unmatched junction bases: 10. The CDR3 runs to 15 residues. This TCR was recovered from a woman younger than 30 with Graves' hyperthyroidism. The chain employs TRBV6-1 and TRBJ2-5, with 9 bases lining up with TRBD2. Source material: peripheral blood or thyroid tissue (not recorded which). The CDR3 DNA follows: TGTGCCAGCATAACTCAGCGGGAGGAGCGAGAGACCCAGTACTTC. It is translated as CASITQREERETQYF.